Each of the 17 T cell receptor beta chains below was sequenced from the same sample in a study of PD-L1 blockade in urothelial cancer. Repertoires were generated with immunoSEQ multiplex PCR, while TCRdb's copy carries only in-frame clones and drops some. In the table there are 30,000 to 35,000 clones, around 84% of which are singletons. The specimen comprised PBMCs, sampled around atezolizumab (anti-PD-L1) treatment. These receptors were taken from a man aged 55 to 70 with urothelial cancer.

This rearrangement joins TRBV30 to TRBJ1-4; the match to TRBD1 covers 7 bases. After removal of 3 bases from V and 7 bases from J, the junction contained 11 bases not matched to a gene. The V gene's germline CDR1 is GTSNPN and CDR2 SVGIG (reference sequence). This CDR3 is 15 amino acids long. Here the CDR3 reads CAWREGQFGGEKLFF. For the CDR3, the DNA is TGTGCCTGGAGAGAGGGACAGTTCGGGGGTGAAAAACTGTTTTTT. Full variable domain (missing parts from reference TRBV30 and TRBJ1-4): SQTIHQWPATLVQPVGSPLSLECTVEGTSNPNLYWYRQAAGRGLQLLFYSVGIGQISSEVPQNLSASRPQDRQFILSSKKLLLSDSGFYLCAWREGQFGGEKLFFGSGTQLSVL.

The CDR3, as DNA: TGTGCCAGCAGCTTATCGGGACAAGCGTACGAGCAGTACTTC. This translates into CASSLSGQAYEQYF. This sequence joins TRBV7-2 and TRBJ2-7; perhaps TRBD1 as D (6 bases). V lost 2 bases, J lost 4 bases, and 12 bases lay in between. This CDR3 region has 14 residues. Germline-derived CDR1 and CDR2 are SGHTA and FQGNSA.

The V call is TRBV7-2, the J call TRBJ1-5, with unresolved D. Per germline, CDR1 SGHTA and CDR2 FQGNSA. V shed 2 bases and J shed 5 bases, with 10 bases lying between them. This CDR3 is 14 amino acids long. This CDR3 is CASSLRSQYQPQHF. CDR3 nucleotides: TGTGCCAGCAGCTTACGGTCGCAATATCAGCCCCAGCATTTT.

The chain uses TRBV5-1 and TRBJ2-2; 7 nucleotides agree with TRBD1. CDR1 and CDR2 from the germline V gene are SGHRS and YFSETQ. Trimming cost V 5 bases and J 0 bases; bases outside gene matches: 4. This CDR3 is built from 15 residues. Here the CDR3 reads CASRPGQTNTGELFF. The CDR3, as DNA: TGCGCCAGCAGACCGGGACAGACGAACACCGGGGAGCTGTTTTTT. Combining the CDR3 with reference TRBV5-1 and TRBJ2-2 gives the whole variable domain KAGVTQTPRYLIKTRGQQVTLSCSPISGHRSVSWYQQTPGQGLQFLFEYFSETQRNKGNFPGRFSGRQFSNSRSEMNVSTLELGDSALYLCASRPGQTNTGELFFGEGSRLTVL.

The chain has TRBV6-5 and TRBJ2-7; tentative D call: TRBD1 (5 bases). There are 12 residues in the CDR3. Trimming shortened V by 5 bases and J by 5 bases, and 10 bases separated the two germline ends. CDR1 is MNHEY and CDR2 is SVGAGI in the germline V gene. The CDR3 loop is CASSQGIDEQYF. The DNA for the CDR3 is TGTGCCAGCAGTCAGGGTATCGACGAGCAGTACTTC.

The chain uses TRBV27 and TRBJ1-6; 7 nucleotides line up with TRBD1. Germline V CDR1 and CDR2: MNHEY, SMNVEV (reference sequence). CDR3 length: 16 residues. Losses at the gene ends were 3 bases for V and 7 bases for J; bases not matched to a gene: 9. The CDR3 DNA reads TGTGCCAGCAGTTTGGGCTCCGGGACAGCAAATTCACCCCTCCACTTT. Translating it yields CASSLGSGTANSPLHF.

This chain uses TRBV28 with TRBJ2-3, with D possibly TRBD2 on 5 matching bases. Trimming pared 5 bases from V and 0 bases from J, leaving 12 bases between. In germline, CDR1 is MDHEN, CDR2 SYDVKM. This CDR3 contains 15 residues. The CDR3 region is CASSGYRGSTDTQYF. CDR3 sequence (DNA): TGTGCCAGCAGTGGGTACCGGGGTAGCACAGATACGCAGTATTTT.

CDR3 DNA: TGTGCCAGCAGCTCCCGGGCCCCAGGGGAGACCCAGTACTTC. Residues: CASSSRAPGETQYF. This chain connects TRBV13 to TRBJ2-5, with D possibly being TRBD1 (5 bases). The CDR3 has 14 amino acids. V was cut by 4 bases and J by 5 bases, with 14 bases left in between. Germline-derived CDR1 and CDR2 are PRHDT and FYEKMQ (reference sequence).

This CDR3 is CASRTISSTDTQYF. For the CDR3, the DNA is TGTGCCAGCAGGACAATTTCTAGCACAGATACGCAGTATTTT. The chain links TRBV21-1 to TRBJ2-3; the table assigns TRBD1, which was not confirmed against the DNA. TRBV21-1 is tagged as a pseudogene. CDR3 length equals 14 residues.

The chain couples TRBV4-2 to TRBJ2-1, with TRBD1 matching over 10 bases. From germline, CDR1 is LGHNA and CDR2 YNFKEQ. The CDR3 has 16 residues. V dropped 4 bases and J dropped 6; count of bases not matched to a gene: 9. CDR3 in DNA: TGTGCCAGCAGCCGGACCGGGACAGGGGTGGCCAATGAGCAGTTCTTC. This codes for CASSRTGTGVANEQFF.

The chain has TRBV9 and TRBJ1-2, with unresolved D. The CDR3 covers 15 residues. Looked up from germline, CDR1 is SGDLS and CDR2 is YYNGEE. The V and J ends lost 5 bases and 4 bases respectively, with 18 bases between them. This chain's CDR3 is CASSNGADPLYGYTF. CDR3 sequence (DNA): TGTGCCAGCAGTAACGGAGCAGATCCACTCTATGGCTACACCTTC.

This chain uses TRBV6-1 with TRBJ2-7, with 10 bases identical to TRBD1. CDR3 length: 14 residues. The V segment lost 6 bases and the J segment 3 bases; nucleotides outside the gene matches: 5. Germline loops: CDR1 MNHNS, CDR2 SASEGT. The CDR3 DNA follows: TGTGCCAGCAGAACCGGGACAGGGGTCTACGAGCAGTACTTC. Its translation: CASRTGTGVYEQYF.

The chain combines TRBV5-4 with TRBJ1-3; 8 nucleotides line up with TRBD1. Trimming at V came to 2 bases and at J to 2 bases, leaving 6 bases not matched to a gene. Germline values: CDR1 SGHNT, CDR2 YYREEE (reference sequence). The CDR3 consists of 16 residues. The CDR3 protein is CASSLSGRGPGNTIYF. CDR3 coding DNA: TGTGCCAGCAGCTTATCGGGCAGGGGGCCTGGAAACACCATATATTTT. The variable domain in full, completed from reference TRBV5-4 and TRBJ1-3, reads ETGVTQSPTHLIKTRGQQVTLRCSSQSGHNTVSWYQQALGQGPQFIFQYYREEENGRGNFPPRFSGLQFPNYSSELNVNALELDDSALYLCASSLSGRGPGNTIYFGEGSWLTVV.

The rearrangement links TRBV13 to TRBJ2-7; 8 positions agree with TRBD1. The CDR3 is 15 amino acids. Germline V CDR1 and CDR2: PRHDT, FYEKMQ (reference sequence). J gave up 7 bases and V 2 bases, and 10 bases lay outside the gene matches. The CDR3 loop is CASSLSGGARGEQYF. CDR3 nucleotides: TGTGCCAGCAGCTTATCAGGGGGCGCCCGGGGGGAGCAGTACTTC.

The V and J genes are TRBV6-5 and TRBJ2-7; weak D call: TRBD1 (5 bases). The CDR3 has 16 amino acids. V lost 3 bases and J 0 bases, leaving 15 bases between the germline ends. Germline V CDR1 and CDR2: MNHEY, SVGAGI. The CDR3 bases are TGTGCCAGCAGTTATAGGGGCGACAGAAGCTCCTACGAGCAGTACTTC. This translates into CASSYRGDRSSYEQYF.

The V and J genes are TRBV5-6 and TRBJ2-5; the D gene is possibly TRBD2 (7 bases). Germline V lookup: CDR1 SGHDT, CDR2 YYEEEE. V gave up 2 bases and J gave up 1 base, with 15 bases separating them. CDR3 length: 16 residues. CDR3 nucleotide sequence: TGTGCCAGCAGCTTAAGGGGGACTAACCTCCAAGAGACCCAGTACTTC. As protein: CASSLRGTNLQETQYF.

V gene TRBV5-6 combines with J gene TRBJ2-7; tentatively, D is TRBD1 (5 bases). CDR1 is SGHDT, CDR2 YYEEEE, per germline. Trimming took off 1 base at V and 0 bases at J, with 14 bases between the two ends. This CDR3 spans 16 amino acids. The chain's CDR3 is CASSLWSGISSYEQYF. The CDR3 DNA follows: TGTGCCAGCAGCTTGTGGTCAGGGATCAGCTCCTACGAGCAGTACTTC. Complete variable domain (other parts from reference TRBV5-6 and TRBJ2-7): DAGVTQSPTHLIKTRGQQVTLRCSPKSGHDTVSWYQQALGQGPQFIFQYYEEEERQRGNFPDRFSGHQFPNYSSELNVNALLLGDSALYLCASSLWSGISSYEQYFGPGTRLTVT.